This TCR beta chain was captured in a study of T cells in Graves' hyperthyroidism and ophthalmopathy. Study results and limitations: Ophthalmopathy cases were set apart from stable hyperthyroidism by a 13 V-J model. Appearing also in blood were most of the thyroid clonotypes expanded above 0.001.

Graves' hyperthyroidism qualified as stable when ophthalmopathy did not progress within 18 months. On the basis of clinical symptoms, serum thyroxine and TRAb, thyroid ultrasound and orbital computed tomography, diagnoses were made. Regarding this clonotype: The antigen remains undetermined. A junction boundary mismatches the germline segment, possibly from a read error.

Germline values: CDR1 LNHDA, CDR2 SQIVND (reference sequence). The CDR3 extends over 14 amino acids. It was RNA transcripts that yielded the amplified TCR beta CDR3 regions. Primed by the HTBI set, a first-round RT-PCR was run on the TCR CDR3. Each CDR3 protein gets one entry after TCRdb re-called the multiplex PCR reads with MiXCR. Among roughly 98,000 distinct CDR3 sequences, about 37% were seen once, and the ten largest hold roughly a tenth. The chain is built from TRBV19 and TRBJ2-5, with 7 bases identical to TRBD1. The receptor was isolated from a woman younger than 45 with Graves' hyperthyroidism. Sequences were obtained from peripheral blood or thyroid tissue (not recorded which). The CDR3 region is CASSIEGASRTRYF. CDR3 bases: TGTGCCAGTAGTATTGAGGGGGCGTCTCGGACCCGGTACTTC.